Below are 18 T cell receptor beta chains sequenced from a single sample in a study of blood T cell repertoires in COVID-19. The protocol was immunoSEQ multiplex PCR, while the TCRdb copy is restricted to in-frame clones and leaves out a portion. In the table there are 200,000 to 250,000 clones, about four fifths of which are singletons. The sample comprised PBMCs or T cells enriched from blood (not recorded which). The receptors come from a woman aged 55-75 years who had recovered from COVID-19.

This chain uses TRBV5-1 with TRBJ1-2; 7 positions match TRBD1. V lost 4 bases, J lost 6 bases, and 9 bases stayed unmatched. This CDR3 has 14 amino acids. Germline CDR1 and CDR2: SGHRS and YFSETQ. The DNA of the CDR3 is TGCGCCAGCAGCGTGACAGGGTTTCAGGATGGCTACACCTTC. Residues: CASSVTGFQDGYTF.

The chain combines TRBV4-2 with TRBJ1-4; no definite D call. The germline V gene has CDR1 LGHNA and CDR2 YNFKEQ. The CDR3 sequence is 15 residues long. Trimming pared 1 base from V and 10 bases from J, leaving 16 bases between. CDR3 bases: TGTGCCAGCAGCCAAGGTGGCGGTGCCGGGGTAAAACTGTTTTTT. This encodes CASSQGGGAGVKLFF.

This clone was found many times. V and J are TRBV7-3 and TRBJ2-3, with 9 bases lining up with TRBD2. The CDR3 is 15 amino acids. CDR1 is SGHTA and CDR2 is FQGTGA in the germline V gene. The J segment lost 6 bases and the V segment lost 4 bases, leaving 8 bases of the junction unmatched. The DNA of the CDR3 is TGTGCCAGCAGCTCAGGAGGGACTAGCCCTGATACGCAGTATTTT. It translates to CASSSGGTSPDTQYF.

The rearrangement joins TRBV14 to TRBJ2-5; 8 nucleotides align to TRBD2. The trim removed 4 bases at V and 5 bases at J, leaving 9 bases unmatched. This CDR3 contains 15 residues. From germline, CDR1 is SGHDN and CDR2 FVKESK. CDR3 DNA sequence: TGTGCCAGCAGCCCCCTGGGACTAGAGATCGAGACCCAGTACTTC. Its protein is CASSPLGLEIETQYF.

The chain has TRBV12-3 or TRBV12-4 and TRBJ2-1; possibly TRBD2 for D (6 bases). This CDR3 is 11 amino acids long. The V end was cut by 8 bases, the J end by 7 bases, with 9 bases between. The CDR3 reads CASYGGNEQFF. The CDR3 nucleotides are TGTGCCAGCTACGGAGGGAATGAGCAGTTCTTC.

This chain connects TRBV7-2 to TRBJ2-7; the D is unclear. The V gene's germline CDR1 is SGHTA and CDR2 FQGNSA. V lost 3 bases and J 0 bases, leaving 3 bases between the germline ends. This CDR3 is 12 amino acids long. The CDR3 bases are TGTGCCAGCAGCTTTAGCTCCTACGAGCAGTACTTC. It yields the protein CASSFSSYEQYF.

The genes are TRBV7-9 and TRBJ2-3; 11 bases line up with TRBD2. Per germline, CDR1 SEHNR and CDR2 FQNEAQ (reference sequence). V shed 2 bases, J shed 5 bases, and the junction held 9 bases outside the gene matches. The CDR3 extends over 17 amino acids. The CDR3 here is CASSLRVTSGRVDTQYF. In DNA form, the CDR3 reads TGTGCCAGCAGCTTACGGGTCACTAGCGGGAGAGTAGATACGCAGTATTTT.

This clone came up once. The gene calls are TRBV9 and TRBJ2-1; 9 bases line up with TRBD2. The CDR3 is made up of 16 amino acids. CDR1 SGDLS and CDR2 YYNGEE come from the germline V gene. The V and J ends lost 3 bases and 4 bases, in that order; junction bases with no gene match: 8. The CDR3 region has the DNA TGTGCCAGCAGCGCCGAAATAGCGGGGGAATACAATGAGCAGTTCTTC. Its protein is CASSAEIAGEYNEQFF.

The chain combines TRBV5-1 with TRBJ1-2, with a possible D match to TRBD1 (6 bases). The CDR3 covers 15 residues. V lost 4 bases and J lost 4, with 17 bases in between. The germline V gene has CDR1 SGHRS and CDR2 YFSETQ. The CDR3 region has the DNA TGCGCCAGCAGCCTGAACCTACAGGGTACCTATGGCTACACCTTC. It translates to CASSLNLQGTYGYTF.

This clone turned up a few times. The chain joins TRBV19 to TRBJ2-1, with TRBD2 identical over 11 bases. This CDR3 contains 16 residues. CDR1 LNHDA and CDR2 SQIVND come from the germline V gene (reference sequence). Trimming took 0 bases from V and 8 from J; bases not matched to a gene: 6. Here the CDR3 reads CASSIDRLAGGDEQFF. CDR3 nucleotides: TGTGCCAGTAGTATAGATCGCCTAGCGGGAGGCGATGAGCAGTTCTTC.

This clone has only one observation. This chain joins TRBV5-1 and TRBJ1-1; D remains ambiguous. The CDR3 loop spans 13 amino acids. Trimming removed 0 bases at V and 4 bases at J, with 7 bases between. Germline CDR1 and CDR2: SGHRS and YFSETQ. CDR3 sequence: CASSLGDGTEAFF. CDR3 sequence (DNA): TGCGCCAGCAGCTTGGGAGATGGCACTGAAGCTTTCTTT.

The chain employs TRBV5-4 and TRBJ1-3; tentatively, D is TRBD1 (5 bases). The length of the CDR3 is 16 residues. V was trimmed by 0 bases and J by 0 bases, leaving 10 bases between them. CDR1 and CDR2 from the germline V gene are SGHNT and YYREEE (reference sequence). The CDR3 nucleotides read TGTGCCAGCAGCTTGGGGCAGGGCTACTCTGGAAACACCATATATTTT. Amino acid sequence: CASSLGQGYSGNTIYF.

J is TRBJ2-5 and V is TRBV18; 7 nucleotides line up with TRBD1. CDR1 KGHSH and CDR2 LQKENI come from the germline V gene. CDR3 length equals 15 residues. J was trimmed by 4 bases and V by 4 bases; bases with no gene match: 9. The CDR3 sequence: CASSRNQGDGETQYF. In DNA, the CDR3 is TGTGCCAGCTCACGTAATCAGGGGGATGGAGAGACCCAGTACTTC.

V gene TRBV5-5 combines with J gene TRBJ1-5; 10 bases match TRBD1. CDR3 length equals 19 residues. Unmatched junction bases numbered 13, after V lost 4 bases and J lost 0 bases. Per germline, CDR1 SGHKS and CDR2 YYEKEE (reference sequence). The CDR3 region is CASSPTGTGVGPSNQPQHF. The CDR3 nucleotides read TGTGCCAGCAGCCCGACCGGGACAGGGGTTGGTCCTAGCAATCAGCCCCAGCATTTT.

This rearrangement joins TRBV19 to TRBJ1-1; 7 bases line up with TRBD1. The germline gives CDR1 LNHDA, CDR2 SQIVND (reference sequence). CDR3 length: 16 amino acids. V shed 3 bases, J shed 5 bases, and the junction held 12 bases outside the gene matches. The chain's CDR3 is CASSILRQGWVTEAFF. DNA of the CDR3: TGTGCCAGTAGTATTTTGAGACAGGGATGGGTTACTGAAGCTTTCTTT.

V usage is TRBV19 and J usage is TRBJ1-3; D is uncertain. Germline CDR1 is LNHDA and CDR2 is SQIVND (reference sequence). The CDR3 has 16 amino acids. V gave up 2 bases and J gave up 0 bases, with 11 bases separating them. As DNA, the CDR3 is TGTGCCAGTAGTATAAGGACGGGGAGCTCTGGAAACACCATATATTTT. Its translation is CASSIRTGSSGNTIYF.

The V gene is TRBV7-7, the J gene TRBJ1-5; D is undetermined. V lost 5 bases, J lost 0 bases, and 11 bases lay in between. Germline CDR1 SSHAT, CDR2 FNYEAQ (reference sequence). The CDR3 runs to 15 residues. The CDR3 region has the DNA TGTGCCAGCAGCCACAGAAGGTATAGCAATCAGCCCCAGCATTTT. The encoded protein is CASSHRRYSNQPQHF.

The chain recombines TRBV10-2 with TRBJ2-1; 8 bases agree with TRBD2. CDR1 is WSHSY and CDR2 is SAAADI in the germline V gene. V shed 6 bases and J 2 bases; nucleotides not matched to a gene: 9. The CDR3 totals 16 residues. The CDR3 loop is CASRWGAGEAYNEQFF. The CDR3 DNA follows: TGCGCCAGCAGGTGGGGAGCGGGAGAAGCCTACAATGAGCAGTTCTTC.